A selection of T cell receptor beta chains follows, all from one sample in a study of early T cells in non-severe SARS-CoV-2 infection. TCRdb used MiXCR to reprocess the 5' RACE reads, holding one entry per CDR3 protein. The sample lists some 60,000 distinct CDR3 sequences, about 8.9% occurring once. Sequenced input: whole blood. Receptors originate from an adult who was a healthcare worker with PCR-confirmed SARS-CoV-2 infection or an uninfected control (not recorded which). Each CDR3 is given without its conserved first and last residue.

V gene	J gene	CDR3 protein
TRBV29-1	TRBJ2-1	SAQREGRNEQF
TRBV20-1	TRBJ1-1	SAERTNTEAF
TRBV6-2/TRBV6-3	TRBJ2-1	ASSFQSRRVLTDEQF
TRBV7-2	TRBJ2-6	ASSPGPSVGSGANVLT
TRBV7-8	TRBJ2-5	ASTPESGRVETQY
TRBV7-9	TRBJ2-1	ASSFEAVNNEQF
TRBV14	TRBJ1-6	ASSLTTGNSPLH
TRBV6-2/TRBV6-3	TRBJ2-7	ASRPDSPVNEQY
TRBV7-2	TRBJ2-2	ASSLARGTGELF
TRBV4-2	TRBJ2-1	ASSHTGGLAGVVNEQF
TRBV9	TRBJ2-7	ASSVSVTGDEQY
TRBV28	TRBJ2-1	ASSLFGLNSEQF
TRBV25-1	TRBJ2-2	ASRARSGGELF
TRBV7-2	TRBJ1-2	ASTQRAGGMEGYT
TRBV28	TRBJ1-2	ASSLAGGGYGYT
TRBV29-1	TRBJ1-3	SVSARAGNTIY
TRBV29-1	TRBJ1-1	SVWGTGGTEAF
TRBV6-2/TRBV6-3	TRBJ2-1	ASSSGQGSSYNEQF
TRBV6-6	TRBJ2-7	ASSPGTGFSYEQY